The clone carrying this T cell receptor (beta chain) has just a few counts. Its cognate antigen is unknown. The record originates from a study of cytomegalovirus exposure and HLA in healthy donors. Regarding the study as a whole: Most sequenced TCRs were rare (though some public TCRs occurred in many donors).

PCR was performed using 60 Vbeta and 13 Jbeta primers. The table came from immunoSEQ multiplex PCR; TCRdb's copy has only in-frame clones and leaves some out. In the table there are 110,000 to 150,000 clones, less than 10% of which are singletons. The CDR3 has 12 residues. Looked up from germline, CDR1 is SEHNR and CDR2 is FQNEAQ (reference sequence). V was pared by 1 base and J by 11 bases, with 10 bases between. Material for sequencing was PBMCs. This TCR was sampled from a male donor in good health and CMV-seronegative. The chain joins TRBV7-9 to TRBJ2-3; the D gene is possibly TRBD2 (6 bases). The CDR3 DNA sequence: TGTGCCAGCAGCTTAGTCCGGGAGATGCAGTATTTT. Translated: CASSLVREMQYF.